The 19 T cell receptor beta chains below were found in one sample sequenced in a study of blood T cell repertoires in COVID-19. Repertoires were generated with immunoSEQ multiplex PCR, while TCRdb's copy carries only in-frame clones and drops some. The sample records roughly 250,000 clones, 80% to 90% being singletons. Material for sequencing was peripheral blood. The receptors shown here come from a woman between 50 and 59 years old with acute or convalescent COVID-19.

The chain couples TRBV5-4 to TRBJ2-2; tentative D call: TRBD1 (6 bases). This CDR3 spans 15 amino acids. Germline CDR1 reads SGHNT; CDR2 reads YYREEE (reference sequence). Deletions cut 4 bases from V and 3 bases from J, with 13 bases between. Here the CDR3 DNA reads TGTGCCAGCAGCAAGGACAGAGGTTACACCGGGGAGCTGTTTTTT. It codes for CASSKDRGYTGELFF. The full variable domain, completed using reference TRBV5-4 and TRBJ2-2, is ETGVTQSPTHLIKTRGQQVTLRCSSQSGHNTVSWYQQALGQGPQFIFQYYREEENGRGNFPPRFSGLQFPNYSSELNVNALELDDSALYLCASSKDRGYTGELFFGEGSRLTVL.

This sequence joins TRBV5-1 and TRBJ1-4, with unresolved D. The CDR3 loop spans 14 amino acids. The V end lost 4 bases, the J end lost 0 bases, and 7 bases lay between the germline ends. Germline V CDR1 and CDR2: SGHRS, YFSETQ. The CDR3, as DNA: TGCGCCAGCAGCGAACGGGCAACTAATGAAAAACTGTTTTTT. It specifies CASSERATNEKLFF.

This chain joins TRBV4-3 and TRBJ2-7, with 8 bases fitting TRBD1. Germline values: CDR1 LGHNA, CDR2 YSLEER. J was trimmed by 3 bases and V by 3 bases; bases with no gene match: 7. This CDR3 contains 15 residues. The CDR3 region has the DNA TGCGCCAGCAGCCAGGGCAAGGGACAGGACTACGAGCAGTACTTC. It is translated as CASSQGKGQDYEQYF.

The rearrangement links TRBV3-1 (or the pseudogene TRBV3-2) to TRBJ2-7, with D uncertain. CDR3 size: 12 residues. Germline V CDR1 and CDR2: LGHDT, YNNKEL (reference sequence). The germline V and J ends were trimmed by 4 bases and 3 bases, with 7 bases remaining between them. The CDR3 DNA follows: TGTGCCAGCAGCCTCGCGTACTACGAGCAGTACTTC. Translating gives CASSLAYYEQYF.

The V call is TRBV5-1, the J call TRBJ1-4, with D possibly being TRBD1 (6 bases). The CDR3 has 16 amino acids. Germline-derived CDR1 and CDR2 are SGHRS and YFSETQ. V was shortened by 0 bases and J by 5 bases, with 14 bases between the two germline ends. The CDR3 DNA follows: TGCGCCAGCAGCTTGGCCCGTCAGGGGCCAAATGAAAAACTGTTTTTT. Protein: CASSLARQGPNEKLFF.

The rearrangement uses TRBV7-6 and TRBJ1-4; D gene ambiguous. CDR1 and CDR2 from the germline V gene are SGHVS and FNYEAQ. V was clipped by 3 bases and J by 0 bases, with 8 bases between them. The CDR3 is 15 residues long. This CDR3 is CASSLFSATNEKLFF. DNA of the CDR3: TGTGCCAGCAGCTTGTTCAGTGCAACTAATGAAAAACTGTTTTTT.

The chain recombines TRBV6-2 or TRBV6-3 with TRBJ2-5, with 8 bases lining up with TRBD2. The CDR3 spans 15 residues. CDR1 MNHEY and CDR2 SVGEGT come from the germline V gene. Trimming took 6 bases from V and 5 from J; bases not matched to a gene: 11. In DNA form, the CDR3 reads TGTGCCAGCAGCTTGACCGGGACTAGTGCGGAGACCCAGTACTTC. Its protein is CASSLTGTSAETQYF.

The V call is TRBV14, the J call TRBJ1-4; D call uncertain. This CDR3 has 16 amino acids. The V end lost 0 bases, the J end lost 4 bases, and 12 bases lay between the germline ends. CDR1 SGHDN and CDR2 FVKESK come from the germline V gene. The CDR3: CASSQETRAINEKLFF. The DNA of the CDR3 is TGTGCCAGCAGCCAAGAGACGAGGGCGATTAATGAAAAACTGTTTTTT.

This chain joins TRBV5-1 and TRBJ2-5, with TRBD2 identical over 10 bases. V lost 5 bases and J lost 5; bases outside the gene matches: 9. Germline lookup yields CDR1 SGHRS and CDR2 YFSETQ. The CDR3 spans 15 residues. CDR3 amino acids: CASSQIAGGAETQYF. The CDR3 DNA follows: TGCGCCAGCAGTCAAATAGCGGGAGGCGCGGAGACCCAGTACTTC.

V gene TRBV18 combines with J gene TRBJ2-7, with a weak D call TRBD2 (6 bases). CDR1 KGHSH and CDR2 LQKENI come from the germline V gene. The CDR3 has 16 residues. V lost 0 bases to trimming and J lost 0 bases, with 12 bases between them. This chain's CDR3 is CASSPPGGEGSYEQYF. The DNA for the CDR3 is TGTGCCAGCTCACCACCGGGGGGTGAGGGCTCCTACGAGCAGTACTTC.

For the CDR3, the DNA is TGCGCCAGCAGCTTGGGGCCCGGGGGCTACAATGAGCAGTTCTTC. Amino acids: CASSLGPGGYNEQFF. This chain connects TRBV5-1 to TRBJ2-1; tentative D call: TRBD2 (6 bases). Germline CDR1 SGHRS, CDR2 YFSETQ. This CDR3 is 15 amino acids long. V was shortened by 0 bases and J by 3 bases, with 10 bases between the two germline ends.

This clone was seen once. The chain has TRBV12-3 or TRBV12-4 and TRBJ1-1, with D possibly being TRBD1 (6 bases). V lost 5 bases and J lost 10, with 17 bases in between. The CDR3 loop spans 13 amino acids. CDR3 DNA sequence: TGTGCCAGCAGTACGGGACAAGTGTTCGCAGCTTTCTTT. As protein: CASSTGQVFAAFF.

The chain is built from TRBV20-1 and TRBJ2-1; D possibly corresponds to TRBD1 (6 bases). CDR1 and CDR2 from the germline V gene are DFQATT and SNEGSKA (reference sequence). V lost 3 bases and J 0 bases, leaving 12 bases between the germline ends. This CDR3 is built from 15 residues. CDR3 residues: CSASEQGVSYNEQFF. CDR3 nucleotides: TGCAGTGCTAGTGAACAGGGTGTCTCCTACAATGAGCAGTTCTTC.

V is TRBV9 and J is TRBJ2-7; TRBD1 aligns across 10 bases. V lost 2 bases, J lost 3 bases, and 5 bases stayed unmatched. Germline CDR1 reads SGDLS; CDR2 reads YYNGEE. This CDR3 is 15 amino acids long. The CDR3 bases are TGTGCCAGCAGCGTCAGGGACAGGGGTATCTACGAGCAGTACTTC. This sequence encodes CASSVRDRGIYEQYF.

CDR3 region: CASSIDQGRNQPQHF. In nucleotides, the CDR3 is TGTGCCAGTAGTATTGACCAGGGCCGCAATCAGCCCCAGCATTTT. The chain employs TRBV19 and TRBJ1-5; TRBD1 might be the D (5 bases). Germline CDR1 is LNHDA and CDR2 is SQIVND (reference sequence). The CDR3 is 15 amino acids. Trimming took off 3 bases at V and 2 bases at J, with 11 bases between the two ends. The full variable domain, in which reference TRBV19 and TRBJ1-5 provide the parts outside the CDR3, is DGGITQSPKYLFRKEGQNVTLSCEQNLNHDAMYWYRQDPGQGLRLIYYSQIVNDFQKGDIAEGYSVSREKKESFPLTVTSAQKNPTAFYLCASSIDQGRNQPQHFGDGTRLSIL.

The rearrangement uses TRBV4-2 and TRBJ2-1, with D perhaps TRBD2 (6 bases). This CDR3 region has 18 residues. V lost 1 base to trimming and J lost 7 bases, with 23 bases between them. The germline CDR1 and CDR2 sequences are LGHNA and YNFKEQ. The CDR3 sequence: CASSQVRDSGNSGNEQFF. DNA of the CDR3: TGTGCCAGCAGCCAAGTTCGCGATAGCGGCAACTCCGGAAATGAGCAGTTCTTC.

This chain connects TRBV10-3 to TRBJ2-3; TRBD2 matches at 7 bases. The CDR3 covers 15 residues. V shed 4 bases, J shed 0 bases, and the junction held 4 bases outside the gene matches. Per germline, CDR1 ENHRY and CDR2 SYGVKD. The CDR3 DNA follows: TGTGCCATCAGTGCCACTAGCGACAGCACAGATACGCAGTATTTT. This codes for CAISATSDSTDTQYF.

The rearrangement joins TRBV14 to TRBJ2-2; TRBD2 aligns across 10 bases. The CDR3 totals 15 residues. The ends lost 4 bases at V and 4 bases at J; junction bases unmatched: 3. Germline CDR1 is SGHDN and CDR2 is FVKESK. This chain's CDR3 is CASSRTSGGTGELFF. The CDR3 region has the DNA TGTGCCAGCAGCCGGACTAGCGGCGGCACCGGGGAGCTGTTTTTT.

In this sample, this clone turned up once. V is TRBV6-2 or TRBV6-3 and J is TRBJ1-2; 9 bases match TRBD1. V trimming: 6 bases; J trimming: 8 bases; junction bases outside the gene matches: 4. Germline V gene sequence: CDR1 MNHEY, CDR2 SVGEGT. There are 12 residues in the CDR3. The CDR3 DNA reads as TGTGCCAGCAGCGGGACAGGGTGGGGCTACACCTTC. It specifies CASSGTGWGYTF.